The entry that follows covers one TCR beta chain sequence. Measured with immunoSEQ multiplex PCR; TCRdb has only the in-frame clones, and not every one. This table holds some 150,000 clones, 70% to 90% found once. The data are from a study of blood T cell repertoires in COVID-19. Germline V gene lookup returns CDR1 SGHDT and CDR2 YYEEEE. The CDR3 is 18 residues long. Losses at the gene ends were 3 bases for V and 0 bases for J; bases not matched to a gene: 14. The TCR sequence derives from a woman in her 70s with acute or convalescent COVID-19. The V gene is TRBV5-6, the J gene TRBJ1-1; 7 nucleotides align to TRBD1. Sequenced: peripheral blood. CDR3 region: CASSSLGRGQSMNTEAFF. The CDR3 nucleotides read TGTGCCAGCAGCTCCCTTGGTCGGGGACAGTCCATGAACACTGAAGCTTTCTTT.